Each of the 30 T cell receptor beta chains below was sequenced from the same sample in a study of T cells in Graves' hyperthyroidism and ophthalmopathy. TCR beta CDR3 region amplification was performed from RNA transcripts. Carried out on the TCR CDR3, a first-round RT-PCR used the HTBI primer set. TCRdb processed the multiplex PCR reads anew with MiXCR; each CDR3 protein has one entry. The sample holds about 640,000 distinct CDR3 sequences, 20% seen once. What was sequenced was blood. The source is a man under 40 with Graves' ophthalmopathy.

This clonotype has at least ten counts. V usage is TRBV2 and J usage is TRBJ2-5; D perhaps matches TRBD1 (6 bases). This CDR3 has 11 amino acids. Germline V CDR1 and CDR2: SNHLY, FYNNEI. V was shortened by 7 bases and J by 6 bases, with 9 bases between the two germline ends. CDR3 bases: TGTGCCAGCAAAACAGGGAAGACCCAGTACTTC. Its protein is CASKTGKTQYF.

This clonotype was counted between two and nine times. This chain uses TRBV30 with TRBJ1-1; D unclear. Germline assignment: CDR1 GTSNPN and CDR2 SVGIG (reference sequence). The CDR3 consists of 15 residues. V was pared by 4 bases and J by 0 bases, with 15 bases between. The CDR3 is CAWTPSERVNTEAFF. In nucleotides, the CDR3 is TGTGCCTGGACCCCTTCTGAAAGGGTGAACACTGAAGCTTTCTTT.

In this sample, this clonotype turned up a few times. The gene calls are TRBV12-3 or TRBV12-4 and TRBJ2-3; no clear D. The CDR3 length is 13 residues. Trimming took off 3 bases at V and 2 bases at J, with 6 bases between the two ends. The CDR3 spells CASSFPLTDTQYF. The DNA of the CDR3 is TGTGCCAGCAGTTTCCCCCTCACAGATACGCAGTATTTT.

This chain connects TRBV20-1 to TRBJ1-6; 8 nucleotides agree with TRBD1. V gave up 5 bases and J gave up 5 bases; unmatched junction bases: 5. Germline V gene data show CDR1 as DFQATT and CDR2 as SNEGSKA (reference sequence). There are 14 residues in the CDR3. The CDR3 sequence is CSASPGQDNSPLHF. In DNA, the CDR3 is TGCAGTGCTTCACCGGGACAGGATAATTCACCCCTCCACTTT.

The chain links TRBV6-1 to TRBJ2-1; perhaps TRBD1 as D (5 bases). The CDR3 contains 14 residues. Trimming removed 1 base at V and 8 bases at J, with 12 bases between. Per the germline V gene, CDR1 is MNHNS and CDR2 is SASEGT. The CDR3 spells CASSEGPGSYEQFF. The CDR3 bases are TGTGCCAGCAGTGAAGGTCCAGGGTCGTATGAGCAGTTCTTC.

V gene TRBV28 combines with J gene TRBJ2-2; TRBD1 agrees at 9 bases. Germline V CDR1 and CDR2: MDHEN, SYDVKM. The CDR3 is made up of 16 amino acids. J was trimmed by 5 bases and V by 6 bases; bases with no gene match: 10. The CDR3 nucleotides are TGTGCCAGCAGCGAGACCGGGACAGGGAGGACCGGGGAGCTGTTTTTT. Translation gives CASSETGTGRTGELFF. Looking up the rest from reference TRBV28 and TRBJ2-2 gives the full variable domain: DVKVTQSSRYLVKRTGEKVFLECVQDMDHENMFWYRQDPGLGLRLIYFSYDVKMKEKGDIPEGYSVSREKKERFSLILESASTNQTSMYLCASSETGTGRTGELFFGEGSRLTVL.

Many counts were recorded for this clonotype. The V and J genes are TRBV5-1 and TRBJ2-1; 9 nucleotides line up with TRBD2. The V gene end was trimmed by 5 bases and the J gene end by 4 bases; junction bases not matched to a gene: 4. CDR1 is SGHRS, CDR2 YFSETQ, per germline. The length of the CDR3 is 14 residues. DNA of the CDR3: TGCGCCAGCAGTGCGGGAGGGGAATACAATGAGCAGTTCTTC. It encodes CASSAGGEYNEQFF.

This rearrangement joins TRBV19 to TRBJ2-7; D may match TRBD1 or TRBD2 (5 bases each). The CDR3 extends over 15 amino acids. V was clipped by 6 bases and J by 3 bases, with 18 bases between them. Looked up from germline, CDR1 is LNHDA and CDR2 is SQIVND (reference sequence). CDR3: CASSPEGRRFYEQYF. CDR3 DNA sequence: TGTGCCAGTAGCCCAGAGGGACGGAGGTTCTACGAGCAGTACTTC.

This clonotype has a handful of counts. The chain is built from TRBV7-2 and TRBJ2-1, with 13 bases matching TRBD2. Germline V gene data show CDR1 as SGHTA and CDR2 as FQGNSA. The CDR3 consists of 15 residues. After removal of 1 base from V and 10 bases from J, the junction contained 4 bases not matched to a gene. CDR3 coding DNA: TGTGCCAGCAGCTTAGATATGGGACTAGCGGGAGAGCAGTTCTTC. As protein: CASSLDMGLAGEQFF.

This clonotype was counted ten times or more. CDR3 in DNA: TGTGCCAGCAGTTTAGTGTTTCCGACTTCGGAGCAGTACTTC. This gives the protein CASSLVFPTSEQYF. The chain joins TRBV12-3 or TRBV12-4 to TRBJ2-7; D remains ambiguous. The length of the CDR3 is 14 residues. Trimming removed 1 base from V and 7 bases from J, with 14 bases in between.

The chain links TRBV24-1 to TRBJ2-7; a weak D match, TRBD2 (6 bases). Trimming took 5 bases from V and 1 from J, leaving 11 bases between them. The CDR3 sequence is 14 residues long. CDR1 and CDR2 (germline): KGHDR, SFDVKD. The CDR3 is CATSVGGPSYEQYF. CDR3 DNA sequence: TGTGCCACCAGTGTGGGGGGACCATCCTACGAGCAGTACTTC.

This CDR3 is CSTRDKDGYTF. CDR3 coding DNA: TGCAGCACGCGGGACAAAGATGGCTACACCTTC. This rearrangement joins TRBV29-1 to TRBJ1-2; D is perhaps TRBD1 (6 bases). Germline V gene sequence: CDR1 SQVTM, CDR2 ANQGSEA. Trimming shortened V by 8 bases and J by 6 bases, and 13 bases separated the two germline ends. This CDR3 is 11 amino acids long.

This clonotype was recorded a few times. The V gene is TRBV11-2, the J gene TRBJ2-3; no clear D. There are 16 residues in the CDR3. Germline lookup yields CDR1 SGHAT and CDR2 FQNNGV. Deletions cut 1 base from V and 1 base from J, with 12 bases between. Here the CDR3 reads CASSLGSVLGTDTQYF. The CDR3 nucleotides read TGTGCCAGCAGCTTAGGGTCGGTCCTGGGCACAGATACGCAGTATTTT.

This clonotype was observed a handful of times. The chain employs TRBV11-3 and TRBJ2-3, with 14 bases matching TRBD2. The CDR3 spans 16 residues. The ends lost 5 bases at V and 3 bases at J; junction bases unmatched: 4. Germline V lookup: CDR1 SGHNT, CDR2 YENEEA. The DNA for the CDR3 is TGTGCCAGCAGCAAGACTAGCGGGAGGGCTACAGATACGCAGTATTTT. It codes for CASSKTSGRATDTQYF.

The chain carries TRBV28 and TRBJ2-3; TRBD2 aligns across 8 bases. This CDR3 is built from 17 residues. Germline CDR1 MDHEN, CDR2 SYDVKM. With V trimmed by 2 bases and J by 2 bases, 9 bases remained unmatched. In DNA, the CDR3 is TGTGCCAGCAGTTTAGCGAAGCGGGAGTGGTACACAGATACGCAGTATTTT. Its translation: CASSLAKREWYTDTQYF.

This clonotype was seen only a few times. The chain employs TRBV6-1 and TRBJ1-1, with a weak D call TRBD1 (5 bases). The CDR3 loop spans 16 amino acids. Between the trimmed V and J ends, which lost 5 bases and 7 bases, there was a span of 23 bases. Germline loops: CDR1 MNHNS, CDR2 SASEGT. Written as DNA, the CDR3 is TGTGCCAGCAGTACCGTAGCGGGACGAGTGGAGGGTGAAGCTTTCTTT. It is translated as CASSTVAGRVEGEAFF.

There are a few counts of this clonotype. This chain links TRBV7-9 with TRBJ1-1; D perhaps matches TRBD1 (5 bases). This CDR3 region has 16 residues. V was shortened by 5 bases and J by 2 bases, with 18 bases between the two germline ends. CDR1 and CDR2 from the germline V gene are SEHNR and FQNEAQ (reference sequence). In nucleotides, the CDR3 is TGTGCCAGCAGCCTTCAGGGTGGGTTAGGAAACACTGAAGCTTTCTTT. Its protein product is CASSLQGGLGNTEAFF. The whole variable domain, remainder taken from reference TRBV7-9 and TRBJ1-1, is DTGVSQNPRHKITKRGQNVTFRCDPISEHNRLYWYRQTLGQGPEFLTYFQNEAQLEKSRLLSDRFSAERPKGSFSTLEIQRTEQGDSAMYLCASSLQGGLGNTEAFFGQGTRLTVV.

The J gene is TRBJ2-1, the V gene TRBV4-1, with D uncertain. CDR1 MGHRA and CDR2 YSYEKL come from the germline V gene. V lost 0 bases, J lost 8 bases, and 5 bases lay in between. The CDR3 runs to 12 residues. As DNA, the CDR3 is TGCGCCAGCAGCCAAGATCGGTATGAGCAGTTCTTC. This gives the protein CASSQDRYEQFF.

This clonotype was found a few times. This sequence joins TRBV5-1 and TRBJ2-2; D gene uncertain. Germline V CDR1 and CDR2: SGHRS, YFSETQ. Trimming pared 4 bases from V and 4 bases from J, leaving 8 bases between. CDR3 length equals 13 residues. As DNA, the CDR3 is TGCGCCAGCAGCGCCCGGGCCACCGGGGAGCTGTTTTTT. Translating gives CASSARATGELFF. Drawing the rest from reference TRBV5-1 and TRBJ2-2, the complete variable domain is KAGVTQTPRYLIKTRGQQVTLSCSPISGHRSVSWYQQTPGQGLQFLFEYFSETQRNKGNFPGRFSGRQFSNSRSEMNVSTLELGDSALYLCASSARATGELFFGEGSRLTVL.

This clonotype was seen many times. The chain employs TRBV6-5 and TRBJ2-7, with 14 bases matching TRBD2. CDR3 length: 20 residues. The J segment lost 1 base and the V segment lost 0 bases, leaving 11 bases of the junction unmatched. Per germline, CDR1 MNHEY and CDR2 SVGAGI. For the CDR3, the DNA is TGTGCCAGCAGTTACTCGAGACCGGGACTAGCGGGAGCTAGATCCTACGAGCAGTACTTC. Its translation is CASSYSRPGLAGARSYEQYF.

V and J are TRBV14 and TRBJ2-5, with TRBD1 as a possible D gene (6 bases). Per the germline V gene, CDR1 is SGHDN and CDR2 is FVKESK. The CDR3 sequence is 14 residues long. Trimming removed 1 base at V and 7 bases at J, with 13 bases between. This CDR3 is CASSQVDRSVTQYF. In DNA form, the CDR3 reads TGTGCCAGCAGCCAAGTTGACAGGAGTGTGACCCAGTACTTC.

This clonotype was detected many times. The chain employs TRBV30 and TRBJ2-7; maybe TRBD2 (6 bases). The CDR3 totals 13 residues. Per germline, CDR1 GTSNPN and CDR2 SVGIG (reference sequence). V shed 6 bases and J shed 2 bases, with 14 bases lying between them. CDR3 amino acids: CACSGDQAYEQYF. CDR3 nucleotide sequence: TGTGCCTGCTCGGGGGATCAGGCCTACGAGCAGTACTTC.

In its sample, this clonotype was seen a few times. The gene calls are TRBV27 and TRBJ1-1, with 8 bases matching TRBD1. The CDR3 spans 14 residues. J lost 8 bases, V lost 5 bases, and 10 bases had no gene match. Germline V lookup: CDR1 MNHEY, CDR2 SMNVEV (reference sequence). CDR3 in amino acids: CASSIRTGSTEAFF. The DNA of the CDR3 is TGTGCCAGCAGTATCCGGACAGGGTCTACCGAAGCTTTCTTT.

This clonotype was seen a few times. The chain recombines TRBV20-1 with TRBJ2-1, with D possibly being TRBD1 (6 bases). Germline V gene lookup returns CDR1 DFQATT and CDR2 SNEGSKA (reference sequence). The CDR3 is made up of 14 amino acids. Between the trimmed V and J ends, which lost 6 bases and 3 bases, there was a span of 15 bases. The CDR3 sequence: CSARGKGVYNEQFF. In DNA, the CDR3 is TGCAGTGCCCGCGGAAAGGGGGTCTACAATGAGCAGTTCTTC.

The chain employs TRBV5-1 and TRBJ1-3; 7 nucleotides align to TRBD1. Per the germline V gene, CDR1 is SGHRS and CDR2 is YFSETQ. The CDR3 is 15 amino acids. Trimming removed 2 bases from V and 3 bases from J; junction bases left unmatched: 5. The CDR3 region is CASSLCTGDGNTIYF. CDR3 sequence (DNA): TGCGCCAGCAGCTTATGCACAGGGGATGGAAACACCATATATTTT.

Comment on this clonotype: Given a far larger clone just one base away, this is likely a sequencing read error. The CDR3 DNA is TGTGCCGGCAGCCAGGGGAACAATGAGCAGTTCTTC. As protein: CAGSQGNNEQFF. The rearrangement uses TRBV11-1 and TRBJ2-1, with D possibly TRBD1 on 6 matching bases. Germline assignment: CDR1 SGHAT and CDR2 FQDESV (reference sequence). This CDR3 is built from 12 residues.

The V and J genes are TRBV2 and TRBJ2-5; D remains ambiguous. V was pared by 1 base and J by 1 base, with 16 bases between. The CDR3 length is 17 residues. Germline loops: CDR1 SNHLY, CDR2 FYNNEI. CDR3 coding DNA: TGTGCCAGCAGTGAAGGGGTAGGGTGGCAGGCCCAAGAGACCCAGTACTTC. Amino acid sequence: CASSEGVGWQAQETQYF.

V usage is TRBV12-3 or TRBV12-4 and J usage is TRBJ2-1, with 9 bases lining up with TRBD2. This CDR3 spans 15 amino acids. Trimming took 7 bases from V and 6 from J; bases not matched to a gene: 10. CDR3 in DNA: TGTGCCAGCACCGAGACTAGCGGCTATTGCAATGAGCAGTTCTTC. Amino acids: CASTETSGYCNEQFF.

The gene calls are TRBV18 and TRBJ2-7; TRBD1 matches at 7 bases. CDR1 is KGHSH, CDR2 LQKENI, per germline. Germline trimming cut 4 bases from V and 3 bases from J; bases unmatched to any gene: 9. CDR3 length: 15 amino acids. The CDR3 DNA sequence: TGTGCCAGCTCACTCCTAGGACAGGCGAGCTACGAGCAGTACTTC. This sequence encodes CASSLLGQASYEQYF.

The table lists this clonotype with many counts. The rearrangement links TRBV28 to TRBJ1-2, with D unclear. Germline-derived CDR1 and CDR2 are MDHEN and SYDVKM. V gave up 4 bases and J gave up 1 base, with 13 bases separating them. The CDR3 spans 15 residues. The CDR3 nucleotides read TGTGCCAGCAGTTCACCCACCTCCGTTAACTATGGCTACACCTTC. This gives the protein CASSSPTSVNYGYTF.